This T cell receptor beta chain was identified in a study of blood T cell repertoires in COVID-19. Whole-study context: Samples of COVID-19 (acute and convalescent) were obtained from the United States, Italy and Spain. T cells, B-cell-depleted T cells, or PBMCs supplied cDNA or gDNA.

Trimming at V came to 3 bases and at J to 8 bases, leaving 16 bases not matched to a gene. The CDR3 loop spans 19 amino acids. Germline V CDR1 and CDR2: KGHSH, LQKENI. Per the original methods: The authors estimated nucleated cell counts from reference gene primer amplification. Data came from immunoSEQ multiplex PCR; TCRdb stores just in-frame clones and leaves some out. The V and J calls and clone size are taken from that table; D and trimming were inferred from the DNA. The table includes around 260,000 clones, 84% detected once. The V and J genes are TRBV18 and TRBJ2-1; 13 bases are shared with TRBD2. Sequencing was performed on peripheral blood. The receptor was derived from a man aged 55 to 70 with acute or convalescent COVID-19. The CDR3 is CASSPRGSSGTSGTYEQFF. CDR3 nucleotides: TGTGCCAGCTCACCCCGGGGCAGCTCCGGGACTAGCGGGACATATGAGCAGTTCTTC.